This T cell receptor beta chain appears in the sequencing data of a study of CD8+CD57+ T cells in acquired aplastic anemia. Study background: Recorded DNA amounts for sorted CD4+ and CD8+ cells had an average of approximately 3 ug.

Regarding the study as a whole: Patients and healthy controls showed no significant CD8+ Simpson's diversity difference. Nearly 30 was the count of CD8+ CDR3 sequences that patients shared with controls.

Investigators profiled TCR beta VDJ and CDR3 from genomic DNA template. TCRdb re-analysed the reads in MiXCR, keeping a single row per CDR3 protein. Among over 150,000 distinct CDR3 sequences, 50% to 65% were seen once, and the ten largest hold about two fifths. This clonotype was seen just once. Its antigen is undetermined. Patients included in sequencing had previously demonstrated CD8+CD57+ cell expansion by flow cytometry. The V and J ends lost 1 base and 0 bases, in that order; junction bases with no gene match: 4. CDR3 length: 16 amino acids. Germline V gene sequence: CDR1 SEHNR, CDR2 FQNEAQ (reference sequence).

This TCR was recovered from a human donor with aplastic anemia. The chain uses TRBV7-9 and TRBJ2-7, with TRBD2 matching over 9 bases. Specimen: sorted CD4+, CD8+, or CD8+CD57+ T cells (not recorded which) from PBMCs. CDR3 in DNA: TGTGCCAGCAGCTTAGGGCTAGCGGGAAACTCCTACGAGCAGTACTTC. As protein: CASSLGLAGNSYEQYF.